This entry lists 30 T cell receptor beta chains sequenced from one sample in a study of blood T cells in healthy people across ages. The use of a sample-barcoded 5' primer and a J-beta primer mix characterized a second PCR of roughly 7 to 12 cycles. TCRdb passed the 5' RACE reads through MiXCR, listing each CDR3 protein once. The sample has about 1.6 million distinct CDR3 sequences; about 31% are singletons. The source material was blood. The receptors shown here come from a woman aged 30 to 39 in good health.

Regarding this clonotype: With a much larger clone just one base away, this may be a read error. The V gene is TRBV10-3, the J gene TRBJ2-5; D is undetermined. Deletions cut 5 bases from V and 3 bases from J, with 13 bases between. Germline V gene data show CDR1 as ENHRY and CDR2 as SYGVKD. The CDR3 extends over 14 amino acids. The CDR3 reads CAISRAEEKETQYF. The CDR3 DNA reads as TGTGCCATCAGTCGGGCAGAAGAAAAAGAGACCCAGTACTTC.

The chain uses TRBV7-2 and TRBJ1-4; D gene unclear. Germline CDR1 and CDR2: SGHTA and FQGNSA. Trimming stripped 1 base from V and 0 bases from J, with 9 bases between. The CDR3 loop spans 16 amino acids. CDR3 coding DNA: TGTGCCAGCAGCTTAGTGGGCAGAGCAACTAATGAAAAACTGTTTTTT. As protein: CASSLVGRATNEKLFF.

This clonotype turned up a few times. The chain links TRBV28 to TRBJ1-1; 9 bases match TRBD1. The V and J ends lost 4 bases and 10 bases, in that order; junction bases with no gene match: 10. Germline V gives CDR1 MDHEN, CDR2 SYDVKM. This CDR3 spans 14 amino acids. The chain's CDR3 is CASSWDRAQVRAFF. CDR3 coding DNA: TGTGCCAGCAGTTGGGACAGGGCCCAGGTTCGAGCTTTCTTT.

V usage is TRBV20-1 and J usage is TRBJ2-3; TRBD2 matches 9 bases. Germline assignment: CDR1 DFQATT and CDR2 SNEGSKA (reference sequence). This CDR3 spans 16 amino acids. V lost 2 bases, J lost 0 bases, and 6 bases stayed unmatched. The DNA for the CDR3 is TGCAGTGCTAGAATTGCGGGAGGGCCGAGCACAGATACGCAGTATTTT. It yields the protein CSARIAGGPSTDTQYF.

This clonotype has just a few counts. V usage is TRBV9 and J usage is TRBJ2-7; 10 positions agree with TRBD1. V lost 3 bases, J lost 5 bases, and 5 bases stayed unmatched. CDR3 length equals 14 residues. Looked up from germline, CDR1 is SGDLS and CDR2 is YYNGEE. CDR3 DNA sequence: TGTGCCAGCAGCGCCGGGGACAGGGGCGACGAGCAGTACTTC. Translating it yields CASSAGDRGDEQYF.

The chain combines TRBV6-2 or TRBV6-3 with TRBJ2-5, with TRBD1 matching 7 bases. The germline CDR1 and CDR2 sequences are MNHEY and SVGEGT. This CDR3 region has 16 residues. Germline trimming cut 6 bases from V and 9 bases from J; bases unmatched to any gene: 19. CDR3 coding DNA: TGTGCCAGCAGATTGCGCGTTGAAGGGGGCAATCAGCCCCAGTACTTC. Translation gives CASRLRVEGGNQPQYF.

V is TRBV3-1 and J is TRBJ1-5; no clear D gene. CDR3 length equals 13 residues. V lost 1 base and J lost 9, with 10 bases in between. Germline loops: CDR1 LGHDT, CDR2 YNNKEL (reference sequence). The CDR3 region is CASSQGSVGPQHF. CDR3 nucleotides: TGTGCCAGCAGCCAAGGATCGGTGGGGCCCCAGCATTTT. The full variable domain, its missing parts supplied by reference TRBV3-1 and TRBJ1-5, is DTAVSQTPKYLVTQMGNDKSIKCEQNLGHDTMYWYKQDSKKFLKIMFSYNNKELIINETVPNRFSPKSPDKAHLNLHINSLELGDSAVYFCASSQGSVGPQHFGDGTRLSIL.

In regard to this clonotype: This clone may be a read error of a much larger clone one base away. Written as DNA, the CDR3 is TGCAGTGCTAGAGCAGGGAGGGAGACCCGGTACTTC. Protein product: CSARAGRETRYF. The rearrangement joins TRBV20-1 to TRBJ2-5; TRBD2 aligns across 7 bases. CDR3 size: 12 residues. Germline CDR1 reads DFQATT; CDR2 reads SNEGSKA (reference sequence).

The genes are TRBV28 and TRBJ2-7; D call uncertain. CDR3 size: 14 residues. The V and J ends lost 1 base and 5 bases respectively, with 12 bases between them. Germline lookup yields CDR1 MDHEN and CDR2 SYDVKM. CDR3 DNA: TGTGCCAGCAGTTTATCGGAGAATGGTGACGAGCAGTACTTC. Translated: CASSLSENGDEQYF.

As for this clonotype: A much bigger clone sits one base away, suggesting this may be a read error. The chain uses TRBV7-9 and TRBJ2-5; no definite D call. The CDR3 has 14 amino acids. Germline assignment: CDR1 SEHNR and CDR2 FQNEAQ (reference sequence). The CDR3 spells CASSLATVQETQDF. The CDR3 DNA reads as TGTGCCAGCAGTTTAGCTACAGTACAAGAGACCCAGGACTTC.

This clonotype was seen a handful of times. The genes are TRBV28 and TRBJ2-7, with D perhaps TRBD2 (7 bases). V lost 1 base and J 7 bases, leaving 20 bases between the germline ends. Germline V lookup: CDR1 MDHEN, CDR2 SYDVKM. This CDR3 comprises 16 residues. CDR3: CASSLYFSGGPGEQYF. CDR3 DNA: TGTGCCAGCAGTTTATACTTTTCCGGGGGGCCGGGGGAGCAGTACTTC.

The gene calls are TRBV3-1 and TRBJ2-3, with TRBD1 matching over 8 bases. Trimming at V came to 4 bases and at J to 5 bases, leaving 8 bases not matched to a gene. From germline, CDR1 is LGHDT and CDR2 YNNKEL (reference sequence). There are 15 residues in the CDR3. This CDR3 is CASSRAGGAGDTQYF. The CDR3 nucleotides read TGTGCCAGCAGCCGGGCAGGGGGCGCGGGAGATACGCAGTATTTT.

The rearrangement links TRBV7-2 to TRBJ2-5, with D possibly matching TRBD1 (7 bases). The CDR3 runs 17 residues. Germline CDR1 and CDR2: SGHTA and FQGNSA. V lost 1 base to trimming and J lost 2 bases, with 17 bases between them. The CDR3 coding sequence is TGTGCCAGCAGCTTAGGGCCTGGGGGGACAGAACAAGAGACCCAGTACTTC. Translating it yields CASSLGPGGTEQETQYF. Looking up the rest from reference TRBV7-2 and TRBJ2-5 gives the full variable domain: GAGVSQSPSNKVTEKGKDVELRCDPISGHTALYWYRQSLGQGLEFLIYFQGNSAPDKSGLPSDRFSAERTGGSVSTLTIQRTQQEDSAVYLCASSLGPGGTEQETQYFGPGTRLLVL.

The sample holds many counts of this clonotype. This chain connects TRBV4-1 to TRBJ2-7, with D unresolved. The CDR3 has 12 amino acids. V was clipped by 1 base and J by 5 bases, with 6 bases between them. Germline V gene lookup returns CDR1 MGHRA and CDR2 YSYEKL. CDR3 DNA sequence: TGCGCCAGCAGCCAAGCTGGCCACGAGCAGTACTTC. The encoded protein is CASSQAGHEQYF.

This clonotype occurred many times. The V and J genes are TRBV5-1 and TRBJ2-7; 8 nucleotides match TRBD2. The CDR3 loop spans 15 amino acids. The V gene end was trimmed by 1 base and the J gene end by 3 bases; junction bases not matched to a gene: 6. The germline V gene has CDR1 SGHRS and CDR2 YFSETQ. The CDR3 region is CASSLSRGGDYEQYF. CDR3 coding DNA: TGCGCCAGCAGCTTGTCACGGGGGGGCGACTACGAGCAGTACTTC.

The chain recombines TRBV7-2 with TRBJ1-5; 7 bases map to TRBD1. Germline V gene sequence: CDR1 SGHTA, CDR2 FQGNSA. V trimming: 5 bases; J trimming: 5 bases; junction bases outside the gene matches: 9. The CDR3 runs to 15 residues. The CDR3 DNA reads TGTGCCAGCAGCCGAGACAGGGTAAAACATCAGCCCCAGCATTTT. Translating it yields CASSRDRVKHQPQHF.

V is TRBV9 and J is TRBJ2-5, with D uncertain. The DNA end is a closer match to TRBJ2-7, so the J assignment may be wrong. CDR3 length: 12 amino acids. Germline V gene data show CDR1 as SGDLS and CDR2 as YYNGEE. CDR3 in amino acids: CASSVEWGEQYF. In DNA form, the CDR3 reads TGTGCCAGCAGCGTAGAGTGGGGCGAGCAGTACTTC.

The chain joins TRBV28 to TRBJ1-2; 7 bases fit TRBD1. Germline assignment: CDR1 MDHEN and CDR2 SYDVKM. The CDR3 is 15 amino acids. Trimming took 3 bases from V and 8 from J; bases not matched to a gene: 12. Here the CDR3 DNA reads TGTGCCAGCAGTTTGACCGGGACAGCGGGTCCGGGCTACACCTTC. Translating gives CASSLTGTAGPGYTF.

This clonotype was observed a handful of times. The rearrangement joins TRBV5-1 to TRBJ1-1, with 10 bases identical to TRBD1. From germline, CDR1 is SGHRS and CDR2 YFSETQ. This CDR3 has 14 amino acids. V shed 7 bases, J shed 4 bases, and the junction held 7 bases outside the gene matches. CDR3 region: CASFQGQGITEAFF. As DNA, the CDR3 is TGCGCCAGCTTCCAGGGACAGGGGATCACTGAAGCTTTCTTT.

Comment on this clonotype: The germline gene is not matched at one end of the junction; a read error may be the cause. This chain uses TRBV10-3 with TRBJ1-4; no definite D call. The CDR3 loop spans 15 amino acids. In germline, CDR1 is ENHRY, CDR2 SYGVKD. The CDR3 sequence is CAISPGQGINEKRFF. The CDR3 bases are TGTGCCATCAGCCCTGGGCAAGGGATTAATGAAAAACGGTTTTTT.

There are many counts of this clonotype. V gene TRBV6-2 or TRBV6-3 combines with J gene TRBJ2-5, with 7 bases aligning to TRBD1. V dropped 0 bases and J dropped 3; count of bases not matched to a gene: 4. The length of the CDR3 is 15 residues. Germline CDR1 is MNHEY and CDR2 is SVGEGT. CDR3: CASSYSGTAKETQYF. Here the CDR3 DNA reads TGTGCCAGCAGTTACTCGGGGACAGCGAAAGAGACCCAGTACTTC.

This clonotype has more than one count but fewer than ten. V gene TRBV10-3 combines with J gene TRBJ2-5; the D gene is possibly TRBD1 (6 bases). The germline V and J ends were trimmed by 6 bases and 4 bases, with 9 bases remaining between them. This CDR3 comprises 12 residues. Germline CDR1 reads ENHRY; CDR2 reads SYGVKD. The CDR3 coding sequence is TGTGCCATCAGCGAGGGGGTAGAGACCCAGTACTTC. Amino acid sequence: CAISEGVETQYF.

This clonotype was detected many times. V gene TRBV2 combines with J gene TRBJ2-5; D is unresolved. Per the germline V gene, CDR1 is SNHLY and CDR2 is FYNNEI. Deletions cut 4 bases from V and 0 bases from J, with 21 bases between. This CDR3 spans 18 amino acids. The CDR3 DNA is TGTGCCAGCAGTGGTTCCATCCTGTTTGTCGGATACCAAGAGACCCAGTACTTC. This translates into CASSGSILFVGYQETQYF.

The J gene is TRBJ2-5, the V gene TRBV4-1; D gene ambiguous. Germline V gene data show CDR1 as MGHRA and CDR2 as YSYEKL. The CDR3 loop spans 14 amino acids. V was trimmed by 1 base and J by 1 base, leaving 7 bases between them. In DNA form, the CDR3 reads TGCGCCAGCAGCCAAGCAGCCCGCCAAGAGACCCAGTACTTC. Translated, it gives CASSQAARQETQYF.

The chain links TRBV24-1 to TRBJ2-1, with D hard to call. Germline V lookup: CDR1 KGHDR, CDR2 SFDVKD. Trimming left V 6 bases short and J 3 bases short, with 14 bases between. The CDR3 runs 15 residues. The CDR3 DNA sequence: TGTGCCACCAGTCCCGGCGGCCCTAACTACAATGAGCAGTTCTTC. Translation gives CATSPGGPNYNEQFF.

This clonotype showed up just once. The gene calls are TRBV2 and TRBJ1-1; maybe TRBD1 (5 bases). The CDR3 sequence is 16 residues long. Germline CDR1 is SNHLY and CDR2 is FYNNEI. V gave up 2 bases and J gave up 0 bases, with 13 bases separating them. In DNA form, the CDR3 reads TGTGCCAGCAGTGAACATCCCGAGGGGTTGAACACTGAAGCTTTCTTT. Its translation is CASSEHPEGLNTEAFF.

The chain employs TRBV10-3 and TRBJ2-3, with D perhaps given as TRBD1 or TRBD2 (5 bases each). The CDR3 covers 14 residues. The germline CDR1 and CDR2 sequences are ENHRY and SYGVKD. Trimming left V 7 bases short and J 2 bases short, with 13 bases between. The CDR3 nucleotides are TGTGCCATCAAGGGACGGGGCCACACAGATACGCAGTATTTT. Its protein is CAIKGRGHTDTQYF.

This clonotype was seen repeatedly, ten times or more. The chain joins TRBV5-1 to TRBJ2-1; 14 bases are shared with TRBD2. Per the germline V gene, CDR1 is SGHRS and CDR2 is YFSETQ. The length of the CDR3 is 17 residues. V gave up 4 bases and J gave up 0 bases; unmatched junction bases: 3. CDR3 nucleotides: TGCGCCAGCAGCCCTGGGACTAGCGGGGGCTCCTACAATGAGCAGTTCTTC. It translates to CASSPGTSGGSYNEQFF.

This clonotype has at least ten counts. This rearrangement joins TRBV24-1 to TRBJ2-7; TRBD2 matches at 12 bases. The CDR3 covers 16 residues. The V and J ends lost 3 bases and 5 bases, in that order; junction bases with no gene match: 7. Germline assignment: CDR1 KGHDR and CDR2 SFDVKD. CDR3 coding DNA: TGTGCCACCAGTGATGTACTAGCGGGGGGTTTCGACGAGCAGTACTTC. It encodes CATSDVLAGGFDEQYF.

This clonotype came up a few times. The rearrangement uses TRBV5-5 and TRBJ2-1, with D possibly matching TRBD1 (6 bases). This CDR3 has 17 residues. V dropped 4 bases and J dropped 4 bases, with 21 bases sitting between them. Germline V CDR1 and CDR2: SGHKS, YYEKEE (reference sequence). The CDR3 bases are TGTGCCAGCAGCACCACCCCGACAGGCCTAACTTACAATGAGCAGTTCTTC. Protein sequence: CASSTTPTGLTYNEQFF.